The source of this TCR beta chain is a study of regulatory and conventional T cells in RAG deficiency. Study-wide points: Control T-cell subsets had markedly higher Shannon entropy and lower Simpson indices than RAG-deficient patients. Compared with controls, unique Treg TCR beta sequences dropped roughly 100-fold in Omenn syndrome and CID/AS. Shorter CDR3s in all patient subsets; >75% Treg-Tconv overlap in Omenn.

The protocol was immunoSEQ multiplex PCR, while the TCRdb copy is restricted to in-frame clones and leaves out a portion. Among about 8,500 clones listed, around 81% were seen once. Germline lookup yields CDR1 MGHRA and CDR2 YSYEKL. The CDR3 has 13 amino acids. The V end was cut by 4 bases, the J end by 2 bases, with 8 bases between. This clone was detected once. Its cognate antigen is unknown. These data were also reused for a study on regulatory T cells. That paper notes: Primers: 52 TRBV forward and 13 TRBJ reverse. Skewed V and J usage and few unique V-J pairs marked patient repertoires, most in Tregs.

The chain carries TRBV4-1 and TRBJ1-1, with D hard to call. The sequence was obtained from a human donor in good health. Input material: CD8+ T cells sorted from blood. This CDR3 is CASSLVLNTEAFF. Written as DNA, the CDR3 is TGCGCCAGCAGCCTTGTGCTCAACACTGAAGCTTTCTTT.